A selection of T cell receptor beta chains follows, all from one sample in a study of blood T cell repertoires in COVID-19. Data came from immunoSEQ multiplex PCR; TCRdb stores just in-frame clones and leaves some out. The sample carries around 200,000 clones, roughly 90% recorded once. Specimen: peripheral blood. Source of these receptors: a man in his forties with acute or convalescent COVID-19. The conserved cysteine and the conserved F or W are not part of the CDR3 here.

>TRBJ2-5|TRBV5-1
ASSLVGGETQY
>TRBJ1-3|TRBV30
AWSVIGNTIY
>TRBJ1-1|TRBV6-5
ASSFLDTTNAF
>TRBJ2-1|TRBV28
ASSLTAADEQF
>TRBJ1-1|TRBV18
ASSQTRPGLTEAF
>TRBJ2-5|TRBV18
ASSPSVRSETQY
>TRBJ1-1|TRBV27
ASSFQGRTEAF
>TRBJ1-2|TRBV12-3/TRBV12-4
ASSAPEGVGYT
>TRBJ2-1|TRBV4-2
ASSQDQLAGPNEQF
>TRBJ2-3|TRBV6-2/TRBV6-3
ASSFNGFGGEDTQY
>TRBJ1-5|TRBV2
ASNSAVGQPQH
>TRBJ1-2|TRBV7-2
ASSLDWTGPYGYT
>TRBJ2-7|TRBV7-2
ASSLRGRRDEQY
>TRBJ1-1|TRBV3-1/TRBV3-2
ASSPRQGSEAF
>TRBJ2-5|TRBV5-1
ASSSGGVQETQY
>TRBJ2-5|TRBV2
ASSVSDRGETQY
>TRBJ2-7|TRBV14
ASSPRRGREAGLTYEQY
>TRBJ2-7|TRBV10-3
AMGQYEQY
>TRBJ2-1|TRBV28
ASRTVWEQF
>TRBJ2-7|TRBV4-1
ASSRGLPPYEQY
>TRBJ1-1|TRBV15
ATSRGQGEDTEAF
>TRBJ1-2|TRBV5-1
ASSLAGNPYGYT
>TRBJ2-3|TRBV4-1
ASSQWSSGTQY
>TRBJ2-3|TRBV19
ASGTRSDTQY
>TRBJ2-1|TRBV7-3
ASSASGGNYNEQF
>TRBJ1-1|TRBV29-1
SVEPRRVSETEAF
>TRBJ2-5|TRBV7-2
ASSLATRGGETQY
>TRBJ1-6|TRBV6-5
ASSYFGGSGSPLH
>TRBJ1-5|TRBV19
ASSQGGPQH
>TRBJ2-5|TRBV7-9
ASSPPDRGLETQY
>TRBJ1-1|TRBV12-3/TRBV12-4
ASSSSGGREAF
>TRBJ2-1|TRBV5-1
ASSPGTSGGPSYNEQF
>TRBJ2-5|TRBV5-4
ASSTSGGALETQY
>TRBJ2-7|TRBV30
AWSVGSGEYEQY
>TRBJ2-7|TRBV6-1
ASSEEQGRTYEQY
>TRBJ2-1|TRBV6-5
ASTTVGSYNEQF
>TRBJ2-1|TRBV9
ASSDRQGYNEQF
>TRBJ1-5|TRBV11-2
ASSLDSSGVKPQH
>TRBJ1-2|TRBV7-6
ASSLGPRSAGYGYT
>TRBJ2-5|TRBV21-1
ASTPGQRGGSETQY
>TRBJ1-5|TRBV4-2
ASSQGLGDSFNQPQH
>TRBJ1-2|TRBV7-9
ASSLWGLGGYT
>TRBJ2-1|TRBV2
ASIGTSGGESYNEQF
>TRBJ2-7|TRBV18
ASSPRDFGNEQY
>TRBJ1-1|TRBV5-4
ASSSGKNMNTEAF
>TRBJ2-1|TRBV27
ASSFWRGLGDEQF
>TRBJ2-5|TRBV6-5
ASSYSQGYGETQY
>TRBJ2-3|TRBV15
ATSIGGSSTDTQY
>TRBJ2-4|TRBV3-1/TRBV3-2
ASSRQGAKNIQY
>TRBJ2-2|TRBV4-2
ASSQLAGVNTGELF
>TRBJ1-2|TRBV24-1
ATSVPTGQTHGYT